This T cell receptor (beta chain) comes out of a study of blood T cell repertoires in COVID-19. Trimming pared 6 bases from V and 4 bases from J, leaving 6 bases between. Per the germline V gene, CDR1 is LGHNA and CDR2 is YSLEER. The CDR3 runs 12 residues. Using immunoSEQ multiplex PCR, the repertoire was profiled, and TCRdb retains in-frame clones only, with some absent. The table has about 200,000 clones, 85% seen once; the top ten hold 4.5% to 5%. The rearrangement joins TRBV4-3 to TRBJ2-2; D remains ambiguous. Source material: peripheral blood. This sequence originates from a woman of 80 years or more with acute or convalescent COVID-19. CDR3 DNA: TGCGCCAGCAGTCGGGTCACCGGGGAGCTGTTTTTT. Translation gives CASSRVTGELFF.